Listed below are T cell receptor beta chains from one sample, sequenced in a study of T cells in Graves' hyperthyroidism and ophthalmopathy. In TCRdb, the multiplex PCR reads were re-called with MiXCR into one record per CDR3 protein. This table holds under 400,000 distinct CDR3 sequences, 15% to 20% found once. Material for sequencing was blood. The source of these receptors is a woman aged 50 to 65 with Graves' hyperthyroidism. The CDR3 runs from the conserved cysteine through the conserved F or W. The order of the fields is V gene, CDR3 protein.

v_gene: TRBV11-3; CDR3aa: CASSFGVLPSGNTIYF
v_gene: TRBV13; CDR3aa: CASSLAWYEAGARGYTF
v_gene: TRBV2; CDR3aa: CASPRQGSYNEQFF
v_gene: TRBV12-3/TRBV12-4; CDR3aa: CASSLGQGEPLHF
v_gene: TRBV7-6; CDR3aa: CASSLAALAGGTQYF
v_gene: TRBV27; CDR3aa: CASSLTTGSTIYF
v_gene: TRBV4-1; CDR3aa: CASSHPGLPNTGELFF
v_gene: TRBV30; CDR3aa: CAWSPASYEQYF
v_gene: TRBV6-1; CDR3aa: CASSRTVVETQYF
v_gene: TRBV6-1; CDR3aa: CASTGTGNTEAFF
v_gene: TRBV4-1; CDR3aa: CASSHNRGDYGYTF
v_gene: TRBV20-1; CDR3aa: CSASRGSVGETQYF
v_gene: TRBV28; CDR3aa: CASSSPPDLRLIAPGGARDTQYF
v_gene: TRBV3-1; CDR3aa: CASSQLAGNTIYF
v_gene: TRBV5-5; CDR3aa: CASSFDAGSYNGQFF
v_gene: TRBV30; CDR3aa: CAWSYYNEQFF
v_gene: TRBV10-3; CDR3aa: CATAGVGNQPQHF
v_gene: TRBV11-2; CDR3aa: CASTVPLAVDEQFF
v_gene: TRBV27; CDR3aa: CASSSATGDNSPLHF
v_gene: TRBV20-1; CDR3aa: CSARGTDPYEQYF
v_gene: TRBV30; CDR3aa: CASGQGSGNTIYF
v_gene: TRBV11-2; CDR3aa: CASSLDMGNQPQHF
v_gene: TRBV12-5; CDR3aa: CASAPLWGEGPYNEQFF
v_gene: TRBV11-2; CDR3aa: CASSLRLVETQYF
v_gene: TRBV18; CDR3aa: CASSPPSGAKNNEQFF
v_gene: TRBV2; CDR3aa: CASSVQATPRDTQYF
v_gene: TRBV6-2/TRBV6-3; CDR3aa: CASSSEVFYEQYF
v_gene: TRBV10-3; CDR3aa: CAISESLGQNTEAFF
v_gene: TRBV28; CDR3aa: CASSRGSTSRGIQYF
v_gene: TRBV6-6; CDR3aa: CASSYSTSGETQYF
v_gene: TRBV15; CDR3aa: CAASRDPGEFLHF
v_gene: TRBV28; CDR3aa: CASSPRLGARTLSEQYF
v_gene: TRBV30; CDR3aa: CAWSVKASQDTQYF
v_gene: TRBV20-1; CDR3aa: CSARLPIPGLAFYEQYF
v_gene: TRBV10-1; CDR3aa: CASSESITDSEQYF
v_gene: TRBV11-2; CDR3aa: CASSSATWGETQYF
v_gene: TRBV2; CDR3aa: CASSEERAGSQDTDTQYF
v_gene: TRBV27; CDR3aa: CASSPRQGALNGYTF